This T cell receptor beta chain was profiled in a study of blood T cell repertoires in COVID-19. Study background: T cells, B-cell-depleted T cells, or PBMCs provided the cDNA or gDNA that served as material.

Per the authors' pipeline: The authors estimated nucleated cell counts from reference gene primer amplification. The assay was immunoSEQ multiplex PCR, and TCRdb's table has in-frame clones only and misses some. The D gene and trimming were derived from the DNA, and the V and J assignments and clone size from that table. The repertoire consists of about 150,000 clones, with around 85% occurring once and the leading ten covering 0.6% to 0.7%. This clone was detected only a few times. One Seattle source followed patients from active infection through their disease course. This CDR3 region has 14 residues. CDR1 LNHDA and CDR2 SQIVND come from the germline V gene (reference sequence). The V and J ends lost 0 bases and 1 base respectively, with 6 bases between them.

Sequencing input: peripheral blood. This TCR was recovered from a man aged 55 to 69 with COVID-19, enrolled during active disease. The chain recombines TRBV19 with TRBJ1-1; D not certain. CDR3 nucleotides: TGTGCCAGTAGTATAGAAAACAGGAACACTGAAGCTTTCTTT. As protein: CASSIENRNTEAFF. The whole variable domain, filled in from reference TRBV19 and TRBJ1-1, reads DGGITQSPKYLFRKEGQNVTLSCEQNLNHDAMYWYRQDPGQGLRLIYYSQIVNDFQKGDIAEGYSVSREKKESFPLTVTSAQKNPTAFYLCASSIENRNTEAFFGQGTRLTVV.